This entry describes one TCR beta chain. Per germline, CDR1 MDHEN and CDR2 SYDVKM. The CDR3 has 15 amino acids. V shed 6 bases and J shed 0 bases, with 12 bases lying between them. The entry originates in a study of blood T cell repertoires in COVID-19. Study-level information: Whether acute or convalescent, the COVID-19 samples came from the United States, Italy and Spain. Nucleic acid was either cDNA or gDNA, and it came from T cells, B-cell-depleted T cells, or PBMCs.

The method was immunoSEQ multiplex PCR; TCRdb's version includes in-frame clones alone and lacks a portion of them. The sample contains 150,000 to 200,000 clones, approximately 90% of which appear only once. The sample comprised peripheral blood. The chain links TRBV28 to TRBJ2-1, with a tentative D call TRBD1 (6 bases). This sequence originates from a woman aged 70-85 years with COVID-19, enrolled during active disease. The CDR3 region has the DNA TGTGCCAGCAGGAAGTGGACAGTCTCCTACAATGAGCAGTTCTTC. Translated: CASRKWTVSYNEQFF.